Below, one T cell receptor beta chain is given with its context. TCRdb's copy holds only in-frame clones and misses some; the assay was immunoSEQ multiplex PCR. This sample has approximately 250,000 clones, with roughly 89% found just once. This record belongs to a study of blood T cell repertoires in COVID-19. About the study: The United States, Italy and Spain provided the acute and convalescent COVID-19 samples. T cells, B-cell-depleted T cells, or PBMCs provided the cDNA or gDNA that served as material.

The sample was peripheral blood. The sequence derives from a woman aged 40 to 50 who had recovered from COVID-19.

As DNA, the CDR3 is TGCGCCAGCAGCTACACCGGGACAGGGGGCGGGGAGACCCAGTACTTC. Its protein product is CASSYTGTGGGETQYF. V is TRBV5-1 and J is TRBJ2-5, with 12 positions matching TRBD1. After removal of 3 bases from V and 5 bases from J, the junction contained 8 bases not matched to a gene. Germline V CDR1 and CDR2: SGHRS, YFSETQ. The CDR3 is made up of 16 amino acids.